This TCR beta chain is drawn from a study of T cell repertoires in cytomegalovirus infection (dated by TCRdb to 2018 to 2020). In the study overall: Because public TCR beta signatures pointed to carriage of CMV infection together with the matching HLA type, the HLA type of each donor mattered for the analysis. The paper as a whole reports these results and caveats: Cumulative frequency of public TCR beta family members discriminated carriers of CMV infection plus the relevant HLA type in this cohort and an independent 352-donor cohort. The ex vivo response was dominated by HLA-C-restricted CMV-specific TCR beta clonotypes, and the single most frequent clonotype in two of eight donors was supplied by these HLA-C-restricted clonotypes.

The reads were generated on an Illumina HiSeq 1500. Using fastp at Q25 and MiXCR, TCRdb reprocessed the public reads and kept productive beta chains. All rows with the same CDR3 protein become a single entry with the most common DNA and genes. Across this sample there are about 130,000 distinct CDR3 sequences, with 8.8% seen only once. Of the sample, about 9.5% falls within the top ten clones. On this clonotype: Its antigen is still unknown. No per-base quality is available; no much larger clone lies one base away.

CDR1 and CDR2, looked up from the germline V gene, are SQVTM and ANQGSEA. For this chain, trimming is 0 bases at the V end and 6 bases at the J end, and the number of junction bases without a gene match is 2. Inclusive of the bounding cysteine and phenylalanine, the CDR3 is 13 residues long. The sequence is cut down to CDR3 DNA, 39 bases in frame from base 1. The sequencing sample was made of PBMCs. The clonotype was recovered from a human donor in good health (CMV status not recorded). Some clones in this sample may be carry-over from other donors' samples. Rearrangement joined TRBV29-1 to TRBJ2-1; 7 middle bases align to TRBD1. The DNA is TGCAGCGTTGAAGAATGGGACAGCAATGAGCAGTTCTTC. It codes for CSVEEWDSNEQFF.